The entry below gives a single T cell receptor beta chain sequence along with its context. CDR3 length: 14 amino acids. V shed 6 bases and J 5 bases; nucleotides not matched to a gene: 7. Germline V gives CDR1 SGHTA, CDR2 FQGNSA. This record comes from a study of OX40 agonist ivuxolimab in advanced cancers. The data were produced by immunoSEQ multiplex PCR, yet TCRdb's version contains in-frame clones alone and is incomplete. This sample has tens of thousands of clones, with 70% to 90% found just once. The source was CD4+ or CD8+ T cells sorted from blood, collected in a trial of the OX40 agonist ivuxolimab. This receptor was obtained from an adult with an advanced solid tumor such as melanoma, head and neck, liver or kidney cancer. The chain joins TRBV7-2 to TRBJ2-5; 9 bases line up with TRBD2. The CDR3 loop is CASRPSGIWETQYF. Written as DNA, the CDR3 is TGTGCCAGCAGGCCTAGCGGGATTTGGGAGACCCAGTACTTC. Filled out from reference TRBV7-2 and TRBJ2-5, the complete variable domain reads GAGVSQSPSNKVTEKGKDVELRCDPISGHTALYWYRQSLGQGLEFLIYFQGNSAPDKSGLPSDRFSAERTGGSVSTLTIQRTQQEDSAVYLCASRPSGIWETQYFGPGTRLLVL.